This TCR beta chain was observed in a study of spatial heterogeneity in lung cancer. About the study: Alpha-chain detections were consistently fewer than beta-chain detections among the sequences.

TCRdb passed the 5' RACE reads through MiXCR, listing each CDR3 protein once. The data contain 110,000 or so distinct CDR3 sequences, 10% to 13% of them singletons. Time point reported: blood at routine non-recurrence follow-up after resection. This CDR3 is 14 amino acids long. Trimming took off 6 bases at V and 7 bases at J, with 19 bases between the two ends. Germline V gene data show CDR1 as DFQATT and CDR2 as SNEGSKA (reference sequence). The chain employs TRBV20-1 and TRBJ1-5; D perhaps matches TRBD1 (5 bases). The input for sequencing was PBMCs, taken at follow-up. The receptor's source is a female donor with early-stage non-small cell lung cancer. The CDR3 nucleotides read TGCAGTGCAAAGAGAGGGGCAGCCCAACAGCCCCAGCATTTT. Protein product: CSAKRGAAQQPQHF.